What follows are 10 T cell receptor beta chains derived from one specimen sequenced in a study of T-cell memory formation after mild COVID-19. TCRdb analysed the 5' RACE reads with MiXCR anew, one entry per CDR3 protein. The table lists around 310,000 distinct CDR3 sequences, around 20% of them singletons. What was sequenced was PBMCs or a T cell subset sorted from them (not recorded which). The origin of the receptors is a man aged 18 to 30 who had mild COVID-19 (a few samples of this study predate the infection). Cell type and time point are not known.

This chain links TRBV20-1 with TRBJ1-5; the D is unclear. The germline V and J ends were trimmed by 2 bases and 4 bases, with 24 bases remaining between them. Germline V gene sequence: CDR1 DFQATT, CDR2 SNEGSKA (reference sequence). There are 18 residues in the CDR3. The CDR3 reads CSARPLGRNSGINQPQHF. The CDR3 nucleotides read TGCAGTGCTAGACCATTAGGCCGGAACTCGGGGATTAATCAGCCCCAGCATTTT.

This clonotype was found a few times. The chain has TRBV6-5 and TRBJ2-1, with 12 bases that match TRBD1. Looked up from germline, CDR1 is MNHEY and CDR2 is SVGAGI. J was trimmed by 1 base and V by 0 bases; bases with no gene match: 4. This CDR3 contains 18 residues. The CDR3 region has the DNA TGTGCCAGCAGTTACTCTGGGACAGGGGGCGCATCCTACAATGAGCAGTTCTTC. This codes for CASSYSGTGGASYNEQFF.

The chain employs TRBV4-1 and TRBJ2-3; D might be TRBD2 (6 bases). Trimming removed 4 bases from V and 10 bases from J, with 27 bases in between. Germline CDR1 is MGHRA and CDR2 is YSYEKL. There are 17 residues in the CDR3. The CDR3 DNA follows: TGCGCCAGCAGCCGGCCGCCCCCGAGGGAGGTTGGGTACCCGCAGTATTTT. This encodes CASSRPPPREVGYPQYF.

The chain uses TRBV7-6 and TRBJ1-4; weak D call: TRBD1 (5 bases). The CDR3 contains 13 residues. Germline V CDR1 and CDR2: SGHVS, FNYEAQ. Trimming stripped 6 bases from V and 6 bases from J, with 11 bases between. CDR3 coding DNA: TGTGCCAGCAGGGGGGGTGTAGATGAAAAACTGTTTTTT. It yields the protein CASRGGVDEKLFF.

This clonotype was seen more than once but under ten times. J is TRBJ2-7 and V is TRBV20-1, with 7 bases aligning to TRBD1. V was clipped by 4 bases and J by 1 base; unmatched bases: 10. This CDR3 contains 15 residues. Looked up from germline, CDR1 is DFQATT and CDR2 is SNEGSKA (reference sequence). CDR3 in amino acids: CSAIPDRAPSYEQYV. The CDR3 DNA sequence: TGCAGTGCTATTCCTGACAGGGCTCCTTCCTACGAGCAGTACGTC.

This clonotype was detected once. This chain connects TRBV12-3 or TRBV12-4 to TRBJ1-1; D gene uncertain. This CDR3 comprises 13 residues. V lost 7 bases, J lost 9 bases, and 18 bases lay in between. The CDR3 region is CASNARTTSQAFF. The CDR3 bases are TGTGCCAGCAACGCCAGGACTACGTCCCAAGCTTTCTTT.

This chain links TRBV6-5 with TRBJ2-3, with unresolved D. With 4 bases removed from V and 6 bases from J, the gap between germline ends came to 11 bases. Germline values: CDR1 MNHEY, CDR2 SVGAGI. The CDR3 sequence is 13 residues long. CDR3 region: CASSSLGRDTQYF. CDR3 in DNA: TGTGCCAGCAGTTCCCTCGGACGGGATACGCAGTATTTT.

The table lists this clonotype with a few counts. The rearrangement links TRBV29-1 to TRBJ1-1; D gene ambiguous. Germline assignment: CDR1 SQVTM and CDR2 ANQGSEA. The V gene lost 3 bases and the J gene lost 1 base, with 3 bases spanning the gap. This CDR3 is built from 11 residues. The CDR3 is CSVESNTEAFF. The CDR3, as DNA: TGCAGCGTTGAGTCGAACACTGAAGCTTTCTTT.

The rearrangement uses TRBV4-3 and TRBJ1-6; no reliable D call. The CDR3 length is 15 residues. V lost 3 bases and J 7 bases, leaving 13 bases between the germline ends. Germline V lookup: CDR1 LGHNA, CDR2 YSLEER. The CDR3 DNA reads as TGCGCCAGCAGCCAGCAGTGGCAGGAAAATTCACCCCTCCACTTT. This encodes CASSQQWQENSPLHF.

This clonotype was counted between two and nine times. The chain has TRBV14 and TRBJ2-2, with D hard to call. This CDR3 spans 14 amino acids. With 9 bases removed from V and 1 base from J, the gap between germline ends came to 12 bases. Looked up from germline, CDR1 is SGHDN and CDR2 is FVKESK. CDR3 nucleotide sequence: TGTGCCAGGGACGGCGGAGTGAACACCGGGGAGCTGTTTTTT. This gives the protein CARDGGVNTGELFF.